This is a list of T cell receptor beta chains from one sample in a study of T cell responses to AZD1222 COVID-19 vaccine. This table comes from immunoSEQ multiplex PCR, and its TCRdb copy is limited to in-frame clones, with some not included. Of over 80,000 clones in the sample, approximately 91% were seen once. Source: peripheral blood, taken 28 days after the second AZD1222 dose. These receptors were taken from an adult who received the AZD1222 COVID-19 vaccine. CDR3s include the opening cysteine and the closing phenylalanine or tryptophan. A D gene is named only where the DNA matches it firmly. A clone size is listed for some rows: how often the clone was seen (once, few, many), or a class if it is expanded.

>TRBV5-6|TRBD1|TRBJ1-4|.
TGTGCCAGCAGCTGGGGACAGGGTAGTGAAAAACTGTTTTTT
CASSWGQGSEKLFF
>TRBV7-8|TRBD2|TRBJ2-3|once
TGTGCCAGCAGCTTACCCGGACTAGGTTCAGATACGCAGTATTTT
CASSLPGLGSDTQYF
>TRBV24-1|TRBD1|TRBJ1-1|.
TGTGCCACTAGGGGACAGATGAACACTGAAGCTTTCTTT
CATRGQMNTEAFF
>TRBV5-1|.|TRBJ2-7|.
TGCGCCAGCAGCCCGTGGGGGGCTCGCGAGCAGTACTTC
CASSPWGAREQYF
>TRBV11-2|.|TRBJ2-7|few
TGTGCCAGCAGCTTAATGGACAGCATTTACGAGCAGTACTTC
CASSLMDSIYEQYF
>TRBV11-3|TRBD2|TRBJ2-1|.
TGTGCCAGCAGCTCCGGGGGGGGACTAGCGGGAGGAAACTACAATGAGCAGTTCTTC
CASSSGGGLAGGNYNEQFF
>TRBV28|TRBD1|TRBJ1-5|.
TGTGCCAGCAGTACCGACAGGGAGGGCAATCAGCCCCAGCATTTT
CASSTDREGNQPQHF
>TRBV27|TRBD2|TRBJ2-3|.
TGTGCCAGCAGCCTAGCGGAAAGCACAGATACGCAGTATTTT
CASSLAESTDTQYF
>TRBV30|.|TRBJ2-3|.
TGTGCCTGGAGTCGACCGGCTCTGAGCACAGATACGCAGTATTTT
CAWSRPALSTDTQYF
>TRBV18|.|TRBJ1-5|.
TGTGCCAGCTCACTCGGACAGAATAATCAGCCCCAGCATTTT
CASSLGQNNQPQHF
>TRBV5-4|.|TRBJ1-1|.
TGTGCCAGCAGACGAGTCCTGGAAACTGAAGCTTTCTTT
CASRRVLETEAFF